Listed below are T cell receptor beta chains from one sample, sequenced in a study of CD8 T cells in Susac syndrome. TCRdb reprocessed the immunoSEQ multiplex PCR reads with MiXCR, giving one entry per CDR3 protein. Counted here are roughly 400,000 distinct CDR3 sequences, more than 80% occurring once; the ten biggest clones make up about 0.12%. What was sequenced was CD8+ T cells from PBMCs. The receptors were gathered from a human donor with multiple sclerosis. Both conserved end residues are trimmed from each CDR3. Size tells how often a clone was seen (once, few, many) or the class of an expanded clone, and some rows leave it out.

abundance,j_gene,v_gene,CDR3aa
.,TRBJ2-6,TRBV6-1,ASSDYGGSGANVLT
.,TRBJ2-3,TRBV6-5,ASRQGQGHADTQY
once,TRBJ1-1,TRBV7-8,ASSLAPRLGAQTTEAF
once,TRBJ2-1,TRBV6-4,ASSDELAGISEQF
.,TRBJ2-3,TRBV20-1,SASGTSGGSSTDTQY
.,TRBJ2-2,TRBV14,ASSQLGREGPPAGELF
.,TRBJ2-3,TRBV6-2/TRBV6-3,ASSYSILAGEADTQY
.,TRBJ1-1,TRBV4-1,ASGQDGSAEAF
.,TRBJ2-1,TRBV6-5,ASSGGDEQF
.,TRBJ1-1,TRBV5-1,ASSSWGLNTEAF
.,TRBJ1-1,TRBV28,ASSFEFAQQAF
.,TRBJ2-5,TRBV2,ASSAPLPAKTVAEAETQY
once,TRBJ1-1,TRBV6-1,ASSEAQWDMNTEAF
few,TRBJ2-1,TRBV6-2/TRBV6-3,ASSITLAGSREQF
once,TRBJ1-4,TRBV10-3,AISEPDHNEKLF
.,TRBJ2-5,TRBV4-1,ASSQDLVSPQETQY
.,TRBJ2-7,TRBV10-3,AISVPYSYEQY